This record covers a single T cell receptor beta chain. These data belong to a study of shared clonotypes between healthy human individuals. The junction had 12 bases not matched to a gene; V was cut back by 3 bases and J by 6 bases. Germline lookup yields CDR1 KGHSH and CDR2 LQKENI. This CDR3 has 17 amino acids. About 200 ng DNA, tens of thousands of T cell genomes, went into each sorted-subset replicate PCR. Profiling relied on immunoSEQ multiplex PCR, and the TCRdb table lists in-frame clones only, not all of them. The sample yields over 2 million clones, 95% seen once. V is TRBV18 and J is TRBJ2-7, with 12 bases matching TRBD2. The specimen was naive CD4+ T cells sorted from blood. The subset denotes: CD45RA+ positively selected. This TCR was sampled from a man between 18 and 35 years old in good health. The CDR3 loop reads CASSPKISSGGAGEQYF. The CDR3 bases are TGTGCCAGCTCACCGAAGATCTCTAGCGGGGGGGCGGGCGAGCAGTACTTC.